The 16 T cell receptor beta chains given below trace back to one sample, sequenced in a study of shared clonotypes between healthy human individuals. Sequencing was performed with immunoSEQ multiplex PCR; in TCRdb, only in-frame clones are kept and a portion is missing. The sample shows 950,000 to 1,100,000 clones, under 80% of them seen only once. Sequencing was carried out using memory CD4+ T cells sorted from blood. Subset denoted: CD45RA-negative fraction. The receptors shown here come from a man younger than 35 in good health.

J is TRBJ1-2 and V is TRBV30; 9 nucleotides line up with TRBD1. Germline V CDR1 and CDR2: GTSNPN, SVGIG (reference sequence). After removal of 2 bases from V and 2 bases from J, the junction contained 12 bases not matched to a gene. The CDR3 extends over 17 amino acids. CDR3 sequence: CAWSRSPEGTGNYGYTF. The DNA for the CDR3 is TGTGCCTGGAGTCGTTCACCAGAAGGGACAGGGAACTATGGCTACACCTTC.

The chain couples TRBV2 to TRBJ1-2, with 8 nucleotides matching TRBD1. In germline, CDR1 is SNHLY, CDR2 FYNNEI. The trim removed 5 bases at V and 4 bases at J, leaving 3 bases unmatched. This CDR3 contains 13 residues. The CDR3 sequence: CASSQTGVYGYTF. DNA of the CDR3: TGTGCCAGCAGTCAGACAGGGGTCTATGGCTACACCTTC.

This chain links TRBV7-9 with TRBJ2-4, with D possibly matching TRBD1 (5 bases). With 4 bases removed from V and 8 bases from J, the gap between germline ends came to 9 bases. The CDR3 length is 12 residues. Germline V gene sequence: CDR1 SEHNR, CDR2 FQNEAQ (reference sequence). The CDR3 nucleotides are TGTGCCAGCAGCTCGACAGTGGACATTCAGTACTTC. Encoded protein: CASSSTVDIQYF.

As concerns this clone: The junction differs from germline at one of its ends, possibly a read error. This CDR3 is also generated by other DNA sequences in the sample. V is TRBV6-5 and J is TRBJ2-7; possible D gene TRBD1, 7 bases. CDR1 and CDR2 from the germline V gene are MNHEY and SVGAGI. The length of the CDR3 is 12 residues. The CDR3 loop reads CATTGRRYEQYF. The CDR3 nucleotides read TGTGCCACGACAGGGAGGCGCTACGAGCAATACTTC.

There are a few counts of this clone. Other nucleotide sequences from this sample produce the same CDR3. DNA of the CDR3: TGTGCCAGCTCACGGGACAGGAACACTGAAGCTTTCTTT. Amino acid sequence: CASSRDRNTEAFF. This rearrangement joins TRBV18 to TRBJ1-1; 7 nucleotides line up with TRBD1. The CDR3 is 13 amino acids. Unmatched junction bases numbered 0, after V lost 4 bases and J lost 1 base. Germline V gene data show CDR1 as KGHSH and CDR2 as LQKENI.

This clone occurred a few times. This chain uses TRBV5-1 with TRBJ1-1, with 7 bases aligning to TRBD1. Germline-derived CDR1 and CDR2 are SGHRS and YFSETQ. V lost 7 bases, J lost 1 base, and 7 bases stayed unmatched. CDR3 length: 14 residues. Here the CDR3 reads CASGRQGTNTEAFF. The CDR3 DNA follows: TGCGCCAGCGGAAGACAGGGAACGAACACTGAAGCTTTCTTT. Variable domain in full (rest from reference TRBV5-1 and TRBJ1-1): KAGVTQTPRYLIKTRGQQVTLSCSPISGHRSVSWYQQTPGQGLQFLFEYFSETQRNKGNFPGRFSGRQFSNSRSEMNVSTLELGDSALYLCASGRQGTNTEAFFGQGTRLTVV.

This chain connects TRBV5-1 to TRBJ1-4, with TRBD1 as a possible D gene (5 bases). The V and J ends lost 0 bases and 0 bases respectively, with 6 bases between them. The CDR3 is 15 residues long. The germline V gene has CDR1 SGHRS and CDR2 YFSETQ. The DNA of the CDR3 is TGCGCCAGCAGCTTGGTGGGGGCAACTAATGAAAAACTGTTTTTT. It encodes CASSLVGATNEKLFF.

This chain uses TRBV7-6 with TRBJ2-1, with 7 bases aligning to TRBD2. Per the germline V gene, CDR1 is SGHVS and CDR2 is FNYEAQ. With V trimmed by 0 bases and J by 0 bases, 5 bases remained unmatched. The CDR3 totals 17 residues. As DNA, the CDR3 is TGTGCCAGCAGCTTAGCGGCGAGCGGGATCTCCTACAATGAGCAGTTCTTC. Translated, it gives CASSLAASGISYNEQFF.

This rearrangement joins TRBV30 to TRBJ1-3; possibly TRBD1 for D (6 bases). The CDR3 has 15 residues. Germline V gene data show CDR1 as GTSNPN and CDR2 as SVGIG (reference sequence). Trimming took off 1 base at V and 2 bases at J, with 12 bases between the two ends. The CDR3 DNA reads TGTGCCTGGAGTGCCTTGGGACAAACTGGAAACACCATATATTTT. This gives the protein CAWSALGQTGNTIYF.

CDR3 sequence reads: CASSSGLEAVEQYF. CDR3 in DNA: TGTGCCAGCAGCTCAGGACTAGAGGCGGTCGAGCAGTACTTC. V gene TRBV7-8 combines with J gene TRBJ2-7; 7 bases fit TRBD2. V trimming: 4 bases; J trimming: 6 bases; junction bases outside the gene matches: 9. CDR1 is SGHVS, CDR2 FQNEAQ, per germline. The CDR3 consists of 14 residues.

The J gene is TRBJ1-6, the V gene TRBV7-3; D gene uncertain. CDR3 length: 13 amino acids. Trimming cost V 0 bases and J 10 bases, with 7 bases left between them. From germline, CDR1 is SGHTA and CDR2 FQGTGA. The CDR3 spells CASSLTLASPLHF. DNA of the CDR3: TGTGCCAGCAGCTTAACTCTTGCGTCACCCCTCCACTTT.

CDR3 nucleotides: TGTGCCAGCAGCTTAGCGATACTGCAAGGGGCAGGCGGGGAGCTGTTTTTT. Protein product: CASSLAILQGAGGELFF. The chain employs TRBV7-2 and TRBJ2-2, with D tentatively TRBD1 (5 bases). Trimming removed 0 bases at V and 7 bases at J, with 18 bases between. Germline CDR1 SGHTA, CDR2 FQGNSA. CDR3 length: 17 amino acids.

For this clone: Other nucleotide sequences from this sample produce the same CDR3. The DNA for the CDR3 is TGTGCCAGTGGAGACAGCTCTAGCACAGATACGCAGTATTTT. This gives the protein CASGDSSSTDTQYF. The chain couples TRBV2 to TRBJ2-3; perhaps TRBD1 as D (5 bases). The CDR3 has 14 residues. CDR1 and CDR2 from the germline V gene are SNHLY and FYNNEI. V lost 9 bases, J lost 0 bases, and 13 bases lay in between. The whole variable domain, filled in from reference TRBV2 and TRBJ2-3, reads EPEVTQTPSHQVTQMGQEVILRCVPISNHLYFYWYRQILGQKVEFLVSFYNNEISEKSEIFDDQFSVERPDGSNFTLKIRSTKLEDSAMYFCASGDSSSTDTQYFGPGTRLTVL.

The chain joins TRBV27 to TRBJ1-3, with D hard to call. The V end was cut by 0 bases, the J end by 2 bases, with 11 bases between. Per germline, CDR1 MNHEY and CDR2 SMNVEV (reference sequence). The CDR3 covers 16 residues. The CDR3 region has the DNA TGTGCCAGCAGTTTATCGACCCCCGGGACTGGAAACACCATATATTTT. The encoded protein is CASSLSTPGTGNTIYF.

Worth noting for this clone: At the DNA level, this CDR3 is encoded by other sequences in the same sample as well. V and J are TRBV18 and TRBJ1-5; maybe TRBD1 (6 bases). Germline V gene sequence: CDR1 KGHSH, CDR2 LQKENI. The V end was cut by 3 bases, the J end by 1 base, with 7 bases between. This CDR3 spans 14 amino acids. Here the CDR3 reads CASSPGQSNQPQHF. DNA of the CDR3: TGTGCCAGCTCACCTGGACAGAGCAATCAGCCCCAGCATTTT.

The rearrangement uses TRBV6-6 and TRBJ2-1; 14 nucleotides match TRBD2. CDR1 and CDR2 from the germline V gene are MNHNY and SVGAGI (reference sequence). This CDR3 comprises 14 residues. Trimming took 4 bases from V and 14 from J; bases not matched to a gene: 7. CDR3 bases: TGTGCCAGCAGTTCGGGACTAGCGGGAGTGGTTGAGTTCTTC. Protein sequence: CASSSGLAGVVEFF.